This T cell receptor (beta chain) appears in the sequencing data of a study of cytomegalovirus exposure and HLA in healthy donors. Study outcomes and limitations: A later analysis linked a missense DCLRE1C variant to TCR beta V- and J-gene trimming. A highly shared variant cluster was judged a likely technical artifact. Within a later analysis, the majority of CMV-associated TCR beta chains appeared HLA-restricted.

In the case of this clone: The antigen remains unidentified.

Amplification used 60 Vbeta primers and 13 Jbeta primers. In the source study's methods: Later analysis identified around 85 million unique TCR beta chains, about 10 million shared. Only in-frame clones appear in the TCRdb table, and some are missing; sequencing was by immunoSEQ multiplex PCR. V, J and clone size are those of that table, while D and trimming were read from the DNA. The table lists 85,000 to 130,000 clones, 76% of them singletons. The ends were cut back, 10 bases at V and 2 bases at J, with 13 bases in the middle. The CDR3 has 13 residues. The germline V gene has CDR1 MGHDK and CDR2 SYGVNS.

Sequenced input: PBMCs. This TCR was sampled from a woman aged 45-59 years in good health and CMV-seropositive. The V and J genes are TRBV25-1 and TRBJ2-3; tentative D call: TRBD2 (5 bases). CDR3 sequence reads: CATSTGVTDTQYF. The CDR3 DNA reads TGTGCCACATCTACCGGGGTCACAGATACGCAGTATTTT. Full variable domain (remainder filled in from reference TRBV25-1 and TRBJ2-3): EADIYQTPRYLVIGTGKKITLECSQTMGHDKMYWYQQDPGMELHLIHYSYGVNSTEKGDLSSESTVSRIRTEHFPLTLESARPSHTSQYLCATSTGVTDTQYFGPGTRLTVL.